One T cell receptor beta chain is described in this entry. Its antigen remains unidentified. Method: immunoSEQ multiplex PCR; TCRdb's copy keeps in-frame clones and lacks some. The sample has 110,000 to 150,000 clones; 70% to 90% are singletons. This entry is derived from a study of cytomegalovirus exposure and HLA in healthy donors. General study results and limits: According to reports, the classifier identified cytomegalovirus status with high specificity and sensitivity. In vitro work confirmed that a few CMV-associated chains recognize CMV antigens. The study put under 200 TCR beta chains on its list as cytomegalovirus-associated.

Trimming removed 6 bases from V and 6 bases from J; junction bases left unmatched: 7. Germline values: CDR1 MGHRA, CDR2 YSYEKL. The CDR3 is made up of 14 amino acids. The sequencing sample was made of PBMCs. The chain has TRBV4-1 and TRBJ2-3, with 9 bases identical to TRBD2. This clonotype was sampled from a man younger than 35 in good health and CMV-seronegative. CDR3 nucleotide sequence: TGCGCCAGCAGGTCAGCGGGAGGTGATGATACGCAGTATTTT. Residues: CASRSAGGDDTQYF.